The present T cell receptor (beta chain) was sequenced within a study of shared clonotypes between healthy human individuals. The wider study: CD4 naive and memory got three plates each, CD8 naive two, CD8 memory one. Findings and limits, study-wide: In contrast to clonotypes shared by all four donors, non-shared clonotypes had lower generation probabilities. It was observed that around 5% of naive CD4 clonotypes were shared across four donors.

Comments on this clone: Antigen specificity is unknown.

Measured with immunoSEQ multiplex PCR; TCRdb has only the in-frame clones, and not every one. The table includes approximately 2.4 million clones, approximately 96% detected once. The source of this sequence is a man younger than 35 in good health. The sample was naive CD4+ T cells sorted from blood. Sample subset: CD45RA+ positively selected.

CDR3 region: CASSYHPGTGRDEQYF. CDR3 nucleotides: TGTGCCAGCAGTTACCATCCGGGGACAGGGCGGGACGAGCAGTACTTC. The V call is TRBV6-5, the J call TRBJ2-7; 9 bases line up with TRBD1. V was clipped by 2 bases and J by 5 bases; unmatched bases: 10. This CDR3 has 16 residues. Germline values: CDR1 MNHEY, CDR2 SVGAGI.